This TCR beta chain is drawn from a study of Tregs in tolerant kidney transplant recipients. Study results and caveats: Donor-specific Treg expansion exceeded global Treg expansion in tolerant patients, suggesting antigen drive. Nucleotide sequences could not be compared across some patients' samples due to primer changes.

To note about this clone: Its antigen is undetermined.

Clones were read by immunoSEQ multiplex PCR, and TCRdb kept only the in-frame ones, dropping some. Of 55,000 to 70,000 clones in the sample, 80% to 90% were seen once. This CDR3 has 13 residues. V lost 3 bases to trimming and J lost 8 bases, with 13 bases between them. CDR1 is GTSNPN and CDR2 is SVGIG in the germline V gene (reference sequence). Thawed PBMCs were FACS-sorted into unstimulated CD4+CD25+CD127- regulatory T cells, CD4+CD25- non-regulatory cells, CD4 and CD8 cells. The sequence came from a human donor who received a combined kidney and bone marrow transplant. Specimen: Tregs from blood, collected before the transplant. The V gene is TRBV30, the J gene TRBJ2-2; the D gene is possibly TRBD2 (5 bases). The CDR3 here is CAWSDAGGGELFF. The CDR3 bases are TGTGCCTGGAGCGATGCGGGTGGGGGGGAGCTGTTTTTT.